The 19 T cell receptor beta chains in this list originate from one sample, sequenced in a study of cytomegalovirus exposure and HLA in healthy donors. Vbeta (60) and Jbeta (13) primers were used in the PCR. The data were produced by immunoSEQ multiplex PCR, yet TCRdb's version contains in-frame clones alone and is incomplete. Of approximately 120,000 clones listed, 85% were seen once; the top ten hold approximately 6.7%. What was sequenced was PBMCs. All receptors derive from a woman younger than 45 in good health and CMV-seropositive.

The rearrangement links TRBV5-1 to TRBJ1-1; 7 nucleotides agree with TRBD1. The CDR3 has 15 amino acids. The V gene end was trimmed by 4 bases and the J gene end by 0 bases; junction bases not matched to a gene: 6. Germline lookup yields CDR1 SGHRS and CDR2 YFSETQ. The CDR3 region has the DNA TGCGCCAGCAGCATGACAGGGAACCTGAACACTGAAGCTTTCTTT. The encoded protein is CASSMTGNLNTEAFF. Full variable domain (outside the CDR3, taken from reference TRBV5-1 and TRBJ1-1): KAGVTQTPRYLIKTRGQQVTLSCSPISGHRSVSWYQQTPGQGLQFLFEYFSETQRNKGNFPGRFSGRQFSNSRSEMNVSTLELGDSALYLCASSMTGNLNTEAFFGQGTRLTVV.

This chain connects TRBV2 to TRBJ2-2; D perhaps matches TRBD1 (6 bases). CDR1 is SNHLY, CDR2 FYNNEI, per germline. V was clipped by 7 bases and J by 6 bases, with 6 bases between them. The CDR3 totals 11 residues. CDR3 loop: CASTGAGELFF. The CDR3 DNA reads TGTGCCAGCACAGGGGCCGGGGAGCTGTTTTTT.

The rearrangement joins TRBV28 to TRBJ2-1, with D uncertain. Trimming took 8 bases from V and 5 from J, leaving 10 bases between them. CDR1 and CDR2 (germline): MDHEN, SYDVKM. The CDR3 spans 12 residues. This chain's CDR3 is CASGDLHNEQFF. The CDR3 region has the DNA TGTGCCAGCGGAGACCTGCACAATGAGCAGTTCTTC.

The chain links TRBV18 to TRBJ2-1; 11 nucleotides align to TRBD2. J lost 6 bases, V lost 6 bases, and 4 bases had no gene match. In germline, CDR1 is KGHSH, CDR2 LQKENI. The CDR3 consists of 14 residues. The chain's CDR3 is CASSLGLAGNEQFF. The CDR3 coding sequence is TGTGCCAGCTCGCTCGGACTAGCGGGCAATGAGCAGTTCTTC.

V usage is TRBV5-1 and J usage is TRBJ1-2; 10 bases are shared with TRBD1. Looked up from germline, CDR1 is SGHRS and CDR2 is YFSETQ. Unmatched junction bases numbered 10, after V lost 4 bases and J lost 4 bases. The length of the CDR3 is 16 residues. In DNA, the CDR3 is TGCGCCAGCAGCCCCGATTGGACAGGGGGGAGCTATGGCTACACCTTC. This gives the protein CASSPDWTGGSYGYTF. Full variable domain (remainder filled in from reference TRBV5-1 and TRBJ1-2): KAGVTQTPRYLIKTRGQQVTLSCSPISGHRSVSWYQQTPGQGLQFLFEYFSETQRNKGNFPGRFSGRQFSNSRSEMNVSTLELGDSALYLCASSPDWTGGSYGYTFGSGTRLTVV.

This chain uses TRBV29-1 with TRBJ1-1, with TRBD1 as a possible D gene (6 bases). The CDR3 is 14 residues long. The germline CDR1 and CDR2 sequences are SQVTM and ANQGSEA. Trimming pared 3 bases from V and 4 bases from J, leaving 15 bases between. The CDR3 spells CSVEGRQGSTEAFF. The DNA of the CDR3 is TGCAGCGTTGAGGGGCGTCAGGGGAGCACTGAAGCTTTCTTT.

The rearrangement uses TRBV10-1 and TRBJ2-2; 9 nucleotides agree with TRBD1. The CDR3 sequence is 19 residues long. Germline CDR1 WNHNN, CDR2 SYGVQD (reference sequence). V lost 4 bases, J lost 0 bases, and 12 bases stayed unmatched. Here the CDR3 DNA reads TGCGCCAGCAGTGTCGAGGACAGGGGTCCTCTCACGAACACCGGGGAGCTGTTTTTT. Its translation is CASSVEDRGPLTNTGELFF.

The rearrangement joins TRBV2 to TRBJ2-2; 8 bases match TRBD2. CDR3 length equals 16 residues. Germline values: CDR1 SNHLY, CDR2 FYNNEI. Trimming at V came to 1 base and at J to 4 bases, leaving 5 bases not matched to a gene. The CDR3 bases are TGTGCCAGCAGTGAAGGAGCGGGGGTTACCACCGGGGAGCTGTTTTTT. It specifies CASSEGAGVTTGELFF.

The gene calls are TRBV25-1 and TRBJ2-5, with a tentative D call TRBD2 (5 bases). Germline CDR1 is MGHDK and CDR2 is SYGVNS. Trimming took off 7 bases at V and 5 bases at J, with 14 bases between the two ends. This CDR3 is built from 13 residues. CDR3 sequence: CASTLRGLETQYF. The DNA of the CDR3 is TGTGCCAGCACCTTGAGAGGGTTGGAGACCCAGTACTTC.

This clone was picked up one time. The chain recombines TRBV2 with TRBJ1-4; perhaps TRBD1 as D (6 bases). In germline, CDR1 is SNHLY, CDR2 FYNNEI. Trimming pared 6 bases from V and 7 bases from J, leaving 15 bases between. This CDR3 is built from 14 residues. CDR3 in amino acids: CASRITGQAEKLFF. The CDR3 region has the DNA TGTGCCAGCAGAATAACAGGGCAGGCTGAAAAACTGTTTTTT.

The rearrangement uses TRBV5-4 and TRBJ1-4, with TRBD1 matching over 11 bases. The CDR3 contains 15 residues. Germline CDR1 is SGHNT and CDR2 is YYREEE (reference sequence). The J segment lost 7 bases and the V segment lost 0 bases, leaving 2 bases of the junction unmatched. Here the CDR3 reads CASSLGGQGVEKLFF. The DNA for the CDR3 is TGTGCCAGCAGCTTGGGGGGACAGGGGGTTGAAAAACTGTTTTTT.

Concerning this clone: The same CDR3 also results from other DNA sequences found in this sample. The genes are TRBV7-9 and TRBJ1-2; D gene unclear. Trimming stripped 3 bases from V and 3 bases from J, with 5 bases between. The CDR3 totals 12 residues. The germline CDR1 and CDR2 sequences are SEHNR and FQNEAQ (reference sequence). DNA of the CDR3: TGTGCCAGCAGCTTCGGAGACTATGGCTACACCTTC. Protein product: CASSFGDYGYTF. Variable domain in full (rest from reference TRBV7-9 and TRBJ1-2): DTGVSQNPRHKITKRGQNVTFRCDPISEHNRLYWYRQTLGQGPEFLTYFQNEAQLEKSRLLSDRFSAERPKGSFSTLEIQRTEQGDSAMYLCASSFGDYGYTFGSGTRLTVV.

The rearrangement uses TRBV19 and TRBJ2-1; D might be TRBD1 (5 bases). The germline V gene encodes CDR1 LNHDA and CDR2 SQIVND (reference sequence). The CDR3 is made up of 14 amino acids. Trimming stripped 1 base from V and 9 bases from J, with 13 bases between. In DNA, the CDR3 is TGTGCCAGTAGTATAGGGGGCAACAGGCCTGAGCAGTTCTTC. Amino acid sequence: CASSIGGNRPEQFF.

The chain uses TRBV27 and TRBJ2-5, with 8 positions matching TRBD1. CDR3 size: 15 residues. V was pared by 5 bases and J by 5 bases, with 10 bases of the junction left unmatched. Germline CDR1 reads MNHEY; CDR2 reads SMNVEV (reference sequence). This CDR3 reads CASSPQGAPKETQYF. CDR3 DNA sequence: TGTGCCAGCAGTCCCCAGGGGGCTCCAAAGGAGACCCAGTACTTC.

This chain joins TRBV6-5 and TRBJ1-6; possibly TRBD1 for D (5 bases). V was trimmed by 2 bases and J by 5 bases, leaving 13 bases between them. The CDR3 length is 16 residues. CDR1 and CDR2 from the germline V gene are MNHEY and SVGAGI. The CDR3, as DNA: TGTGCCAGCAGTTACGGTGGGGCAGGGCATAATTCACCCCTCCACTTT. As protein: CASSYGGAGHNSPLHF.

This rearrangement joins TRBV28 to TRBJ2-3; TRBD1 matches 8 bases. CDR3 length: 12 amino acids. CDR1 MDHEN and CDR2 SYDVKM come from the germline V gene. V lost 8 bases and J lost 5; bases outside the gene matches: 3. The CDR3 sequence: CASAGGIDTQYF. Here the CDR3 DNA reads TGTGCCAGCGCAGGGGGCATAGATACGCAGTATTTT. Variable domain in full (rest from reference TRBV28 and TRBJ2-3): DVKVTQSSRYLVKRTGEKVFLECVQDMDHENMFWYRQDPGLGLRLIYFSYDVKMKEKGDIPEGYSVSREKKERFSLILESASTNQTSMYLCASAGGIDTQYFGPGTRLTVL.

The chain is built from TRBV11-2 and TRBJ1-1; possibly TRBD1 for D (6 bases). The V end lost 3 bases, the J end lost 0 bases, and 14 bases lay between the germline ends. CDR3 size: 16 residues. Germline V gene sequence: CDR1 SGHAT, CDR2 FQNNGV. CDR3 protein: CASSLYPRGLNTEAFF. The CDR3 region has the DNA TGTGCCAGCAGCTTGTACCCCAGGGGCTTGAACACTGAAGCTTTCTTT. Complete variable domain (other parts from reference TRBV11-2 and TRBJ1-1): EAGVAQSPRYKIIEKRQSVAFWCNPISGHATLYWYQQILGQGPKLLIQFQNNGVVDDSQLPKDRFSAERLKGVDSTLKIQPAKLEDSAVYLCASSLYPRGLNTEAFFGQGTRLTVV.

The sample holds a few counts of this clone. The chain links TRBV19 to TRBJ2-2; 8 bases align to TRBD1. The CDR3 sequence is 16 residues long. V was pared by 2 bases and J by 5 bases, with 7 bases of the junction left unmatched. The germline CDR1 and CDR2 sequences are LNHDA and SQIVND (reference sequence). The CDR3 nucleotides read TGTGCCAGTAGTATACAGGGGGCGTGGGGTACCGGGGAGCTGTTTTTT. It is translated as CASSIQGAWGTGELFF.

The chain couples TRBV6-4 to TRBJ2-5; D is uncertain. Per germline, CDR1 MRHNA and CDR2 SNTAGT. The V end lost 0 bases, the J end lost 2 bases, and 16 bases lay between the germline ends. The CDR3 is made up of 17 amino acids. This chain's CDR3 is CASSDSLTPKPQETQYF. CDR3 in DNA: TGTGCCAGCAGTGACTCCTTGACTCCTAAACCTCAAGAGACCCAGTACTTC.